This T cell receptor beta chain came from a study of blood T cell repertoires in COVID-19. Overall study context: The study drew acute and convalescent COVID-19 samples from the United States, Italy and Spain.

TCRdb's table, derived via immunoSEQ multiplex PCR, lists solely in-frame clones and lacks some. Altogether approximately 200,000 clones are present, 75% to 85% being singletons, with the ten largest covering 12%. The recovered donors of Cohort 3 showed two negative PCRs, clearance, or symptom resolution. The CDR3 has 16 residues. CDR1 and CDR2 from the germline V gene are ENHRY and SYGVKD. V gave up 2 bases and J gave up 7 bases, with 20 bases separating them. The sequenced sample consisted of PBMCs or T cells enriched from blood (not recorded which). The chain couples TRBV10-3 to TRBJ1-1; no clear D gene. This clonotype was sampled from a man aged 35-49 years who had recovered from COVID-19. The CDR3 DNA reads TGTGCCATCAGTGAGATGAGGGTCACCCCAAGGAATGAAGCTTTCTTT. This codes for CAISEMRVTPRNEAFF.